The source of this TCR beta chain is a study of breast tumors, draining lymph nodes, adjacent tissues (TCRdb year 2016). Some background on the complete study: Breast cancer patients provided tumor, adjacent nontumor tissue and axillary lymph nodes, and the study compared the TCR beta repertoires across these three sources. In human breast cancer, the study set out to evaluate how tumor, surrounding tissue and draining lymph node repertoires relate to one another and whether T cells may move between these sites. Broader findings and caveats from the paper: Tumor T-cell repertoires showed less diversity than lymph node repertoires and more diversity than nontumor tissue repertoires, and tumor T-cell repertoires showed preferential V and J gene usage. The study presented the conclusion that tumor T cells originate in lymph nodes as consistent with a hypothesis, not as something directly demonstrated. The similarity between tumor and nontumor tissue repertoires was significantly greater in luminal-like breast cancer than in basal-like breast cancer. A scenario in which most tumor T cells derive from the lymph node and then expand within tumor tissue was judged to be consistent with the data.

This clonotype has a count of ten or more. The specificity of this receptor is unknown. No base qualities exist here, and no much larger clone lies one base off it. V ends up 6 bases short and J 2 bases short, with an unmatched junction base count of 6. From cysteine to phenylalanine, the CDR3 is 15 amino acids long. Only the CDR3 DNA stays, 45 bases, in frame from base 1. The CDR1 and CDR2 encoded by the germline V gene are MDHEN and SYDVKM. The lymph node samples were taken from the axillary draining lymph nodes of breast cancer patients. The sequencer listed for this sample is Illumina HiSeq 2000. TCR beta chain libraries were generated by multiplex PCR amplification. High-throughput sequencing was used to analyze the amplified TCR beta chain products. In TCRdb, the public reads were trimmed at Q25 with fastp and aligned with MiXCR, with productive beta chains retained. A single entry per CDR3 protein holds the most common genes and DNA from its merged rows. The sample profile shows around 140,000 distinct CDR3 sequences; 20% to 25% of them were found once. Just over 2.5% of the sample lies in the top ten.

The receptor chain draws on TRBV28 and TRBJ2-3, and 9 junctional nucleotides match TRBD1. This TCR derives from a female donor with breast cancer. Some clones in this sample may be carry-over from other donors' samples. Sequencing was done on a sample of axillary lymph node tissue. Here is the DNA: TGTGCCAGCAGATACACAGGGGGCCCCACAGATACGCAGTATTTT. It translates to CASRYTGGPTDTQYF. Joined to the reference TRBV28 and TRBJ2-3 proteins, this CDR3 gives the full variable domain: DVKVTQSSRYLVKRTGEKVFLECVQDMDHENMFWYRQDPGLGLRLIYFSYDVKMKEKGDIPEGYSVSREKKERFSLILESASTNQTSMYLCASRYTGGPTDTQYFGPGTRLTVL.